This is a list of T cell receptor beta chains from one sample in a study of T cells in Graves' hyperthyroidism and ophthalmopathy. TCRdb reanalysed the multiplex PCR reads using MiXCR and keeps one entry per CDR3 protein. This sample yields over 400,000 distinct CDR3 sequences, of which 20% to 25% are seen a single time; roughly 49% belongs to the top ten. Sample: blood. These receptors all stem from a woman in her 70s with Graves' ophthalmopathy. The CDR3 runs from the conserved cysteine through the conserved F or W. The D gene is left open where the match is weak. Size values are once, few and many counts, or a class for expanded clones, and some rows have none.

TGTGCCAGCAGCGTCGGAGGAGGGGTCTCGGACTATGGCTACACCTTC	CASSVGGGVSDYGYTF	NA	NA	TRBV9	TRBJ1-2
TGTGCCAGCAGTGAAGCTCGGACAAGCACCGGGGAGCTGTTTTTT	CASSEARTSTGELFF	many	NA	TRBV2	TRBJ2-2
TGTGCCAGCAGCCTATACAGGGAAGCTTTCTTC	CASSLYREAFF	NA	NA	TRBV7-2	TRBJ1-1
TGTGCCAGCAGTCGGCGACAGGGCGACGGTCCAGATACGCAGTATTTT	CASSRRQGDGPDTQYF	few	TRBD1	TRBV12-3/TRBV12-4	TRBJ2-3
TGCGCCAGCAGCTTTTGGGGGTCCTCCTACAATGAGCAGTTCTTC	CASSFWGSSYNEQFF	NA	NA	TRBV5-1	TRBJ2-1
TGTGCCAGCAGCTTTGGGGCCGGGACAGGGGGCACCGGGCAGTACTTC	CASSFGAGTGGTGQYF	few	TRBD1	TRBV3-1	TRBJ2-7
TGTGCCAGCAGTTTAAGGTCCGAGTACGGCTACACCTTC	CASSLRSEYGYTF	few	NA	TRBV12-3/TRBV12-4	TRBJ1-2
TGCGCCAGCAGCTTGGCCCTACTAGCGGGAGTCCACGAGCAGTACTTC	CASSLALLAGVHEQYF	few	TRBD2	TRBV5-1	TRBJ2-7
TGTGCCAGCAGTGAAATAGGCAGGGGCCACGAGCAGTACTTC	CASSEIGRGHEQYF	NA	NA	TRBV6-1	TRBJ2-7
TGTGCCATAAAGGGACAGGGGGGATACGAGCAGTACTTC	CAIKGQGGYEQYF	few	TRBD1	TRBV30	TRBJ2-7
TGTGCCAGCCAAGACCGGGACAGGGAGGTCAATGAGCAGTTCTTC	CASQDRDREVNEQFF	few	TRBD1	TRBV19	TRBJ2-1
TGTGCCAGCAGGCCGGGTTTGGATGAGCAGTTCTTC	CASRPGLDEQFF	NA	NA	TRBV6-2/TRBV6-3	TRBJ2-1
TGTGCCATCAGTGAGAACCCGGGGGTGAGCTCCTACAATGAGCAGTTCTTC	CAISENPGVSSYNEQFF	NA	NA	TRBV10-3	TRBJ2-1
TGTGCCAGCAGTGAACGGCGGACAGTCTATTCACCCCTCCACTTT	CASSERRTVYSPLHF	many	NA	TRBV2	TRBJ1-6
TGTGCCAGCAGCTTGTTTTCAAACAGGGTCTACGAGCAGTACTTC	CASSLFSNRVYEQYF	few	NA	TRBV11-2	TRBJ2-7
TGCAGTGCTCCCGGGGCAAGGGACAACTATGGCTACACCTTC	CSAPGARDNYGYTF	NA	NA	TRBV20-1	TRBJ1-2
TGTGCCAGCAATCGTGCGGGGCCTCAGGATACGCAGTATTTT	CASNRAGPQDTQYF	many	NA	TRBV2	TRBJ2-3
TGCAGTGCTAGAGCCCGATCTGAAGCTTTCTTT	CSARARSEAFF	NA	NA	TRBV20-1	TRBJ1-1
TGTGCCAGCAGCCAACCAACGCCCTATGGCTACACCTTC	CASSQPTPYGYTF	NA	NA	TRBV3-1	TRBJ1-2
TGTGCCACCCGTGGCGCGAACACTGAAGCTTTCTTT	CATRGANTEAFF	NA	NA	TRBV24-1	TRBJ1-1
TGTGCCAGCAGCCAAGGGCAGCCAAACTATGGCTACACCTTC	CASSQGQPNYGYTF	NA	NA	TRBV3-1	TRBJ1-2
TGTGCCAGCAGCTCCGACAAGAACTATGGCTACACCTTC	CASSSDKNYGYTF	NA	NA	TRBV7-6	TRBJ1-2
TGCAGCGTTGGGGTTTTGGGGACTGAAGCTTTCTTT	CSVGVLGTEAFF	NA	NA	TRBV29-1	TRBJ1-1
TGTGCCAGCAGCTTTTTTGCGGACTACGAGCAGTACTTC	CASSFFADYEQYF	few	NA	TRBV13	TRBJ2-7
TGTGCCAGCAGGTGGCTACAATCCTACGAGCAGTACTTC	CASRWLQSYEQYF	few	NA	TRBV2	TRBJ2-7
TGCAGTGCTAGTACACTAGGTGTGCAGTTCTTC	CSASTLGVQFF	NA	NA	TRBV20-1	TRBJ2-1
TGTGCCAGCAGCTTAGCGCGACAGGGGGCTGGAACAGATACGCAGTATTTT	CASSLARQGAGTDTQYF	NA	TRBD1	TRBV7-6	TRBJ2-3
TGTGCCAGCAGCTTAGACGGACGGAATACGCAGTATTTT	CASSLDGRNTQYF	NA	NA	TRBV7-2	TRBJ2-3
TGTGCCAGCAGTTCCTTCCGACAGGGTAGGAAAGATACGCAGTATTTT	CASSSFRQGRKDTQYF	few	TRBD1	TRBV6-2/TRBV6-3	TRBJ2-3
TGTGCCAGCAGCCAAGATAGAATAGATACGCAGTATTTT	CASSQDRIDTQYF	NA	NA	TRBV14	TRBJ2-3
TGCGCCAGCAGCACACAGGGTGACACTGAAGCTTTCTTT	CASSTQGDTEAFF	NA	NA	TRBV5-1	TRBJ1-1